The rows below give T cell receptor beta chains drawn from one sample of a study of blood T cell repertoires in COVID-19. Assay used: immunoSEQ multiplex PCR; TCRdb lists only in-frame clones, some missing. The repertoire holds tens of thousands of clones, around 84% seen once, with under 8.5% in the top ten. The sample was peripheral blood. These receptors all stem from a man aged 80 or over with active or convalescent COVID-19. The CDR3 runs from the conserved cysteine through the conserved F or W. Each record gives: D gene, clone size, V gene, J gene, CDR3 protein, CDR3 DNA. The D gene is left open where the match is weak. Clone size, where shown, is once, few, many, or a class for clones that have expanded.

>NA|NA|TRBV5-1|TRBJ1-2
CASHPGGGLDGYTF
TGCGCCAGCCACCCCGGGGGGGGCCTAGATGGCTACACCTTC
>NA|NA|TRBV28|TRBJ1-1
CASILAVGVNTEAFF
TGTGCCAGCATACTCGCCGTCGGGGTCAACACTGAAGCTTTCTTT
>NA|NA|TRBV12-3/TRBV12-4|TRBJ1-3
CASIRGSGNTIYF
TGTGCCAGCATCAGGGGATCTGGAAACACCATATATTTT
>NA|NA|TRBV24-1|TRBJ1-5
CATSDSLTSKAPQHF
TGTGCCACCAGTGATTCTCTGACATCAAAAGCGCCCCAGCATTTT
>NA|few|TRBV7-9|TRBJ1-6
CASSLTLGGLNSPLHF
TGTGCCAGCAGCCTGACCTTGGGGGGACTTAATTCACCCCTCCACTTT
>TRBD1|NA|TRBV6-6|TRBJ1-2
CASSYSGTDYGYTF
TGTGCCAGCAGTTACTCCGGGACAGACTATGGCTACACCTTC
>NA|NA|TRBV28|TRBJ1-2
CASSLAVGSNYGYTF
TGTGCCAGCAGTTTGGCCGTTGGCTCCAACTATGGCTACACCTTC
>NA|NA|TRBV15|TRBJ1-4
CATSRESRGSQKLFF
TGTGCCACCAGCAGAGAAAGTAGGGGGTCGCAAAAACTGTTTTTT
>NA|NA|TRBV7-2|TRBJ1-1
CASSRVHSGGTEAFF
TGTGCCAGCAGCCGCGTTCACTCGGGGGGCACTGAAGCTTTCTTT
>TRBD1|NA|TRBV29-1|TRBJ1-1
CSVGTGGTEAFF
TGCAGCGTTGGGACAGGGGGGACTGAAGCTTTCTTT